Following are 8 T cell receptor beta chains from one sample sequenced in a study of blood T cell repertoires in COVID-19. Assay: immunoSEQ multiplex PCR; the TCRdb copy retains only in-frame clones and omits some. The table shows approximately 170,000 clones, with about nine tenths occurring only once. Material for sequencing was peripheral blood. Source of these receptors: a man between 25 and 39 years old with acute or convalescent COVID-19.

The chain has TRBV4-2 and TRBJ2-7; perhaps TRBD1 as D (6 bases). The CDR3 is made up of 14 amino acids. Germline V gene data show CDR1 as LGHNA and CDR2 as YNFKEQ. V was clipped by 4 bases and J by 6 bases, with 16 bases between them. The CDR3 bases are TGTGCCAGCAGCCCACAGGGCTCCGGGGCCGAGCAGTACTTC. Translated: CASSPQGSGAEQYF.

The chain links TRBV27 to TRBJ2-7; D not resolved. The V and J ends lost 0 bases and 2 bases respectively, with 11 bases between them. Germline V gives CDR1 MNHEY, CDR2 SMNVEV (reference sequence). The CDR3 spans 15 residues. The CDR3 is CASSLSQARTYEQYF. CDR3 nucleotides: TGTGCCAGCAGTTTATCGCAGGCCAGGACCTACGAGCAGTACTTC.

V usage is TRBV5-1 and J usage is TRBJ1-3; D not resolved. CDR1 and CDR2 (germline): SGHRS, YFSETQ. This CDR3 region has 18 residues. Trimming cost V 2 bases and J 0 bases, with 18 bases left between them. The CDR3 sequence is CASSFDVVQWSSGNTIYF. The CDR3 DNA reads as TGCGCCAGCAGCTTTGACGTGGTTCAGTGGAGCTCTGGAAACACCATATATTTT.

This sequence joins TRBV29-1 and TRBJ2-3, with D possibly matching TRBD2 (6 bases). This CDR3 is 13 amino acids long. Trimming took 4 bases from V and 5 from J, leaving 13 bases between them. CDR1 and CDR2 from the germline V gene are SQVTM and ANQGSEA. The CDR3 loop reads CSVAYQGGDTQYF. In nucleotides, the CDR3 is TGCAGCGTTGCTTACCAGGGAGGAGATACGCAGTATTTT.

The chain links TRBV28 to TRBJ2-7, with 10 bases aligning to TRBD1. There are 16 residues in the CDR3. The junction had 10 bases not matched to a gene; V was cut back by 6 bases and J by 2 bases. CDR1 MDHEN and CDR2 SYDVKM come from the germline V gene. This CDR3 is CASSPGTGQGTYEQYF. CDR3 coding DNA: TGTGCCAGCAGCCCGGGAACGGGACAGGGGACCTACGAGCAGTACTTC.

The chain couples TRBV4-1 to TRBJ2-3; 9 bases are shared with TRBD2. With V trimmed by 1 base and J by 2 bases, 13 bases remained unmatched. CDR1 is MGHRA, CDR2 YSYEKL, per germline. The CDR3 is made up of 19 amino acids. The CDR3 DNA follows: TGCGCCAGCAGCCAAGCCCTCAGACTAGCGGACGACTTCACAGATACGCAGTATTTT. It yields the protein CASSQALRLADDFTDTQYF.

The chain uses TRBV28 and TRBJ1-1; possibly TRBD1 for D (5 bases). CDR1 MDHEN and CDR2 SYDVKM come from the germline V gene. The CDR3 length is 12 residues. Trimming took 7 bases from V and 6 from J, leaving 12 bases between them. Written as DNA, the CDR3 is TGTGCCAGCAACAGGAGGGGCTCTGAAGCTTTCTTT. Its protein is CASNRRGSEAFF.

The genes are TRBV7-9 and TRBJ1-3; tentatively, D is TRBD1 (6 bases). CDR1 is SEHNR and CDR2 is FQNEAQ in the germline V gene (reference sequence). This CDR3 comprises 16 residues. Trimming took 3 bases from V and 0 from J, leaving 12 bases between them. Here the CDR3 reads CASSFSDRTSGNTIYF. CDR3 in DNA: TGTGCCAGCAGCTTTTCGGACAGAACCTCTGGAAACACCATATATTTT.